A single sample gave rise to the 27 T cell receptor beta chains below, sequenced in a study of T cell responses to AZD1222 COVID-19 vaccine. The table came from immunoSEQ multiplex PCR; TCRdb's copy has only in-frame clones and leaves some out. The sample yields about 97,000 clones, roughly 84% seen once. The starting material was peripheral blood, obtained on day 0 of AZD1222 vaccination. The receptor set was obtained from an adult in good health.

The rearrangement uses TRBV18 and TRBJ1-2, with a possible D match to TRBD1 (5 bases). V lost 3 bases and J 2 bases, leaving 10 bases between the germline ends. The CDR3 length is 14 residues. CDR1 KGHSH and CDR2 LQKENI come from the germline V gene. DNA of the CDR3: TGTGCCAGCTCACCTACCGGGGCAAACTATGGCTACACCTTC. Translated: CASSPTGANYGYTF.

This chain connects TRBV20-1 to TRBJ1-6, with a weak D call TRBD1 (6 bases). Trimming pared 3 bases from V and 6 bases from J, leaving 12 bases between. The length of the CDR3 is 14 residues. Germline V gene data show CDR1 as DFQATT and CDR2 as SNEGSKA (reference sequence). CDR3 protein: CSASLQGGNSPLHF. The CDR3 DNA reads as TGCAGTGCTAGTCTACAGGGAGGTAATTCACCCCTCCACTTT.

The gene calls are TRBV10-3 and TRBJ1-1; D may be TRBD1 (6 bases). CDR1 ENHRY and CDR2 SYGVKD come from the germline V gene. This CDR3 is built from 14 residues. The V and J ends lost 2 bases and 1 base respectively, with 8 bases between them. The CDR3 is CAISEGQQNTEAFF. DNA of the CDR3: TGTGCCATCAGTGAGGGACAGCAGAACACTGAAGCTTTCTTT.

The chain has TRBV27 and TRBJ1-4; TRBD1 agrees at 10 bases. The CDR3 spans 16 residues. V gave up 5 bases and J gave up 8 bases; unmatched junction bases: 11. CDR1 is MNHEY and CDR2 is SMNVEV in the germline V gene (reference sequence). The CDR3 is CASSHRRTGGKEKLFF. CDR3 DNA sequence: TGTGCCAGCAGTCACAGACGGACAGGGGGTAAGGAAAAACTGTTTTTT. Looking up the rest from reference TRBV27 and TRBJ1-4 gives the full variable domain: EAQVTQNPRYLITVTGKKLTVTCSQNMNHEYMSWYRQDPGLGLRQIYYSMNVEVTDKGDVPEGYKVSRKEKRNFPLILESPSPNQTSLYFCASSHRRTGGKEKLFFGSGTQLSVL.

The rearrangement joins TRBV2 to TRBJ1-2; no clear D gene. V gave up 2 bases and J gave up 4 bases, with 8 bases separating them. There are 13 residues in the CDR3. Germline assignment: CDR1 SNHLY and CDR2 FYNNEI. CDR3 sequence (DNA): TGTGCCAGCAGTGAAAACGGACCCTATGGCTACACCTTC. Its protein is CASSENGPYGYTF.

J is TRBJ2-2 and V is TRBV30; D is ambiguous. The V end lost 0 bases, the J end lost 5 bases, and 7 bases lay between the germline ends. This CDR3 region has 13 residues. The germline V gene has CDR1 GTSNPN and CDR2 SVGIG (reference sequence). The chain's CDR3 is CAWSVPGTGELFF. DNA of the CDR3: TGTGCCTGGAGTGTACCTGGGACCGGGGAGCTGTTTTTT.

CDR3 sequence: CASSPGGLGGTQYF. Here the CDR3 DNA reads TGTGCCAGCAGCCCGGGTGGCCTGGGCGGGACCCAGTACTTC. This sequence joins TRBV5-4 and TRBJ2-5; unclear D gene. Trimming cost V 4 bases and J 7 bases, with 17 bases left between them. Per the germline V gene, CDR1 is SGHNT and CDR2 is YYREEE (reference sequence). The CDR3 length is 14 residues.

The chain uses TRBV6-5 and TRBJ1-5, with D possibly being TRBD1 (5 bases). V dropped 5 bases and J dropped 5 bases, with 13 bases sitting between them. This CDR3 is built from 14 residues. Germline-derived CDR1 and CDR2 are MNHEY and SVGAGI. Written as DNA, the CDR3 is TGTGCCAGCAGTCGTCAGGGAGTACATCAGCCCCAGCATTTT. This gives the protein CASSRQGVHQPQHF.

V is TRBV30 and J is TRBJ2-5, with 11 bases identical to TRBD2. V was pared by 8 bases and J by 4 bases, with 12 bases of the junction left unmatched. Germline CDR1 and CDR2: GTSNPN and SVGIG (reference sequence). This CDR3 has 15 amino acids. CDR3 amino acids: CATSGGSGGAETQYF. CDR3 DNA sequence: TGTGCCACCTCAGGGGGTAGCGGGGGGGCAGAGACCCAGTACTTC.

This clone occurred once. The rearrangement links TRBV7-2 to TRBJ2-5, with 7 bases that match TRBD2. V shed 1 base, J shed 4 bases, and the junction held 6 bases outside the gene matches. Germline values: CDR1 SGHTA, CDR2 FQGNSA. The CDR3 is 15 residues long. CDR3 amino acids: CASSLVRGSRETQYF. CDR3 sequence (DNA): TGTGCCAGCAGCTTAGTGCGGGGGTCAAGAGAGACCCAGTACTTC.

The gene calls are TRBV28 and TRBJ1-5; 8 bases fit TRBD1. Germline V gene lookup returns CDR1 MDHEN and CDR2 SYDVKM. V lost 6 bases to trimming and J lost 5 bases; unmatched junction nucleotides: 6. The CDR3 is 14 amino acids. The CDR3, as DNA: TGTGCCAGCAGCCTCGACAGGGGCTATCAGCCCCAGCATTTT. Its translation is CASSLDRGYQPQHF.

The chain employs TRBV6-5 and TRBJ2-7; either TRBD1 or TRBD2 may supply D (5 bases each). Germline assignment: CDR1 MNHEY and CDR2 SVGAGI. V was clipped by 8 bases and J by 4 bases, with 12 bases between them. The CDR3 covers 12 residues. The CDR3 region has the DNA TGTGCCAGCCGGGGCAGTTTATACGAGCAGTACTTC. It codes for CASRGSLYEQYF.

The chain links TRBV18 to TRBJ2-4; D might be TRBD1 or TRBD2, each matching 6 bases. Between the trimmed V and J ends, which lost 1 base and 7 bases, there was a span of 14 bases. The germline gives CDR1 KGHSH, CDR2 LQKENI. The CDR3 spans 15 residues. This CDR3 is CASSPRGLAGNIQYF. In nucleotides, the CDR3 is TGTGCCAGCTCACCACGGGGGCTGGCGGGGAACATTCAGTACTTC.

This CDR3 reads CASSLGGRVETQYF. The CDR3 nucleotides are TGTGCCAGCAGCTTGGGGGGGCGGGTAGAGACCCAGTACTTC. This chain uses TRBV5-6 with TRBJ2-5; D might be TRBD1 (6 bases). Trimming stripped 0 bases from V and 4 bases from J, with 10 bases between. CDR1 and CDR2 (germline): SGHDT, YYEEEE. CDR3 size: 14 residues.

The chain links TRBV25-1 to TRBJ2-7; tentatively, D is TRBD1 (6 bases). Germline V gives CDR1 MGHDK, CDR2 SYGVNS. The CDR3 is made up of 13 amino acids. V was clipped by 3 bases and J by 3 bases, with 9 bases between them. The CDR3 nucleotides are TGTGCCAGCAGTGATGTGGACAGCTACGAGCAGTACTTC. Amino acid sequence: CASSDVDSYEQYF.

The rearrangement links TRBV5-1 to TRBJ2-1, with D possibly called TRBD1 or TRBD2 (5 bases each). V lost 6 bases and J lost 1, with 11 bases in between. From germline, CDR1 is SGHRS and CDR2 YFSETQ. The CDR3 covers 14 residues. In nucleotides, the CDR3 is TGCGCCAGCACCCAGGGAGAATCCTACAATGAGCAGTTCTTC. Protein product: CASTQGESYNEQFF. The whole variable domain, remainder taken from reference TRBV5-1 and TRBJ2-1, is KAGVTQTPRYLIKTRGQQVTLSCSPISGHRSVSWYQQTPGQGLQFLFEYFSETQRNKGNFPGRFSGRQFSNSRSEMNVSTLELGDSALYLCASTQGESYNEQFFGPGTRLTVL.

V usage is TRBV3-1 (or the pseudogene TRBV3-2) and J usage is TRBJ1-4, with 10 bases identical to TRBD1. The CDR3 is 16 residues long. V trimming: 6 bases; J trimming: 1 base; junction bases outside the gene matches: 5. Germline V gene data show CDR1 as LGHDT and CDR2 as YNNKEL (reference sequence). The CDR3 here is CASRSGTGVTNEKLFF. CDR3 coding DNA: TGTGCCAGCAGATCCGGGACAGGGGTAACTAATGAAAAACTGTTTTTT.

The chain couples TRBV2 to TRBJ2-1; D call uncertain. The CDR3 totals 16 residues. Germline V gene sequence: CDR1 SNHLY, CDR2 FYNNEI. Trimming left V 1 base short and J 0 bases short, with 10 bases between. The CDR3 DNA follows: TGTGCCAGCAGTGAAGAACGCCGGAGCTCCTACAATGAGCAGTTCTTC. Translation: CASSEERRSSYNEQFF.

V usage is TRBV11-2 and J usage is TRBJ1-4; D unclear. V lost 5 bases to trimming and J lost 8 bases, with 6 bases between them. CDR3 length equals 11 residues. Looked up from germline, CDR1 is SGHAT and CDR2 is FQNNGV. CDR3: CASSLQEKLFF. CDR3 sequence (DNA): TGTGCCAGCAGCCTGCAGGAAAAACTGTTTTTT.

This sequence joins TRBV11-2 and TRBJ2-7; 9 bases are a match to TRBD1. The CDR3 length is 15 residues. Germline V gene sequence: CDR1 SGHAT, CDR2 FQNNGV. V trimming: 1 base; J trimming: 2 bases; junction bases outside the gene matches: 3. The CDR3 sequence is CASSLGGQGPYEQYF. CDR3 DNA: TGTGCCAGCAGCTTAGGGGGACAGGGACCCTACGAGCAGTACTTC.

The genes are TRBV28 and TRBJ1-2, with 9 bases lining up with TRBD1. The CDR3 consists of 13 residues. The V segment lost 8 bases and the J segment 9 bases; nucleotides outside the gene matches: 10. The germline V gene encodes CDR1 MDHEN and CDR2 SYDVKM. The CDR3 is CASDRGTGNSYTF. The CDR3 DNA reads as TGTGCCAGCGACAGGGGGACAGGGAATAGCTACACCTTC.

The CDR3 loop reads CASSGTAGNTIYF. DNA of the CDR3: TGTGCCAGCAGTGGGACAGCGGGAAACACCATATATTTT. The chain couples TRBV28 to TRBJ1-3; 7 nucleotides line up with TRBD1. CDR1 is MDHEN and CDR2 is SYDVKM in the germline V gene. The length of the CDR3 is 13 residues. V was pared by 5 bases and J by 4 bases, with 2 bases of the junction left unmatched.

CDR3 bases: TGTGCCAGCAGCCCGCGGGCCGCCGCGGCTTTCTTT. Amino acids: CASSPRAAAAFF. The rearrangement joins TRBV3-1 (or the pseudogene TRBV3-2) to TRBJ1-1, with D hard to call. The ends were cut back, 4 bases at V and 11 bases at J, with 14 bases in the middle. This CDR3 region has 12 residues. Per the germline V gene, CDR1 is LGHDT and CDR2 is YNNKEL (reference sequence).

The CDR3 sequence is CASSYRDSPAGGYTF. CDR3 nucleotides: TGTGCCAGCAGTTACAGGGACTCCCCCGCTGGGGGCTACACCTTC. V and J are TRBV6-5 and TRBJ1-2, with D perhaps TRBD1 (5 bases). The CDR3 consists of 15 residues. Germline V CDR1 and CDR2: MNHEY, SVGAGI. The V end lost 2 bases, the J end lost 8 bases, and 18 bases lay between the germline ends.

V is TRBV30 and J is TRBJ1-6; no definite D call. The V gene's germline CDR1 is GTSNPN and CDR2 SVGIG (reference sequence). This CDR3 has 14 residues. Trimming removed 0 bases at V and 7 bases at J, with 10 bases between. The CDR3 sequence: CAWSVRVVNSPLHF. CDR3 nucleotides: TGTGCCTGGAGTGTACGGGTAGTAAATTCACCCCTCCACTTT.

The V and J genes are TRBV19 and TRBJ1-1, with 8 nucleotides matching TRBD1. Trimming took 3 bases from V and 6 from J; bases not matched to a gene: 6. The CDR3 extends over 14 amino acids. Germline V lookup: CDR1 LNHDA, CDR2 SQIVND (reference sequence). The CDR3 is CASSIETGVPEAFF. The DNA for the CDR3 is TGTGCCAGTAGTATTGAGACAGGGGTGCCTGAAGCTTTCTTT.

The chain employs TRBV3-1 (or the pseudogene TRBV3-2) and TRBJ1-2, with D possibly TRBD1 on 6 matching bases. Trimming left V 4 bases short and J 8 bases short, with 17 bases between. Germline V gives CDR1 LGHDT, CDR2 YNNKEL (reference sequence). The CDR3 has 14 amino acids. The CDR3 loop is CASSLGGGGGGYTF. The CDR3 bases are TGTGCCAGCAGCCTCGGAGGGGGAGGGGGAGGCTACACCTTC.